Sequencing of this T cell receptor beta chain was carried out in a study of monozygotic twins with cystic fibrosis. Findings and caveats of the study: Co-twins had the most similar V usage for 13 of 16 pairs, J for 8. Median Simpson clonality of 0.0095 suggested naive T cells predominated.

The CDR3 has 15 residues. Looked up from germline, CDR1 is SGHRS and CDR2 is YFSETQ. V was cut by 4 bases and J by 4 bases, with 15 bases left in between. Profiled with immunoSEQ multiplex PCR; TCRdb holds only in-frame clones, not every one. The table lists 8,500 to 14,000 clones, 95% to 97% of them singletons. Of note for this clone: Its antigen remains unidentified.

This clonotype was obtained from a boy younger than 18 with cystic fibrosis. Sequenced material: blood. The V gene is TRBV5-1, the J gene TRBJ2-1, with D perhaps TRBD2 (6 bases). CDR3 bases: TGCGCCAGCAGCCTGGACTACCGACTTTACAATGAGCAGTTCTTC. This encodes CASSLDYRLYNEQFF.